A single sample gave rise to the 23 T cell receptor beta chains below, sequenced in a study of T-cell memory formation after mild COVID-19. TCRdb reprocessed the 5' RACE reads via MiXCR and lists one record per CDR3 protein. The sample has fewer than 250,000 distinct CDR3 sequences, over 9.5% seen once. The specimen sequenced was PBMCs or a T cell subset sorted from them (not recorded which). These receptors came from a man between 18 and 35 years old who had mild COVID-19 (a few samples of this study predate the infection). Cell type and time point are not known.

This chain connects TRBV7-2 to TRBJ2-5, with D unresolved. Germline V lookup: CDR1 SGHTA, CDR2 FQGNSA. The ends were cut back, 10 bases at V and 1 base at J, with 16 bases in the middle. This CDR3 spans 14 amino acids. The CDR3 is CATKASLPQETQYF. CDR3 nucleotide sequence: TGTGCCACCAAAGCCTCCCTACCCCAAGAGACCCAGTACTTC.

The chain couples TRBV20-1 to TRBJ2-3; possible D gene TRBD2, 5 bases. Germline CDR1 and CDR2: DFQATT and SNEGSKA (reference sequence). The CDR3 is made up of 13 amino acids. The V gene lost 5 bases and the J gene lost 2 bases, with 11 bases spanning the gap. In DNA form, the CDR3 reads TGCAGTGCTCAAAGCGGATACACAGATACGCAGTATTTT. Its translation is CSAQSGYTDTQYF.

The chain employs TRBV28 and TRBJ2-5; D is possibly TRBD1 or TRBD2 (5 bases each). The CDR3 is made up of 12 amino acids. CDR1 is MDHEN, CDR2 SYDVKM, per germline. Trimming pared 6 bases from V and 7 bases from J, leaving 12 bases between. The CDR3 DNA sequence: TGTGCCAGCAGGGGGGACCTAAGGACCCAGTACTTC. It yields the protein CASRGDLRTQYF. The full variable domain, in which reference TRBV28 and TRBJ2-5 provide the parts outside the CDR3, is DVKVTQSSRYLVKRTGEKVFLECVQDMDHENMFWYRQDPGLGLRLIYFSYDVKMKEKGDIPEGYSVSREKKERFSLILESASTNQTSMYLCASRGDLRTQYFGPGTRLLVL.

This clonotype was detected ten times or more. The chain recombines TRBV18 with TRBJ2-5; weak D call: TRBD2 (5 bases). V was shortened by 1 base and J by 7 bases, with 13 bases between the two germline ends. The length of the CDR3 is 14 residues. CDR1 and CDR2 from the germline V gene are KGHSH and LQKENI. The CDR3 sequence: CASSPQATAGTQYF. The CDR3, as DNA: TGTGCCAGCTCACCACAGGCGACGGCGGGGACCCAGTACTTC.

This clonotype was seen many times. V usage is TRBV7-2 and J usage is TRBJ2-1; D gene uncertain. V lost 2 bases, J lost 11 bases, and 10 bases lay in between. Germline CDR1 and CDR2: SGHTA and FQGNSA. The CDR3 has 12 amino acids. The CDR3 DNA sequence: TGTGCCAGCAGCTTAAGCTTGACAAAGCAGTTCTTC. Protein product: CASSLSLTKQFF.

The V call is TRBV5-1, the J call TRBJ2-5; 7 nucleotides agree with TRBD1. Germline CDR1 reads SGHRS; CDR2 reads YFSETQ. V lost 5 bases to trimming and J lost 3 bases; unmatched junction nucleotides: 4. The CDR3 contains 13 residues. This CDR3 is CASRTGWEETQYF. The CDR3 nucleotides are TGCGCCAGCAGGACAGGGTGGGAAGAGACCCAGTACTTC.

The chain has TRBV15 and TRBJ1-6; 8 bases line up with TRBD1. Germline loops: CDR1 LNHNV, CDR2 YYDKDF (reference sequence). Trimming at V came to 0 bases and at J to 9 bases, leaving 4 bases not matched to a gene. CDR3 length equals 15 residues. This CDR3 is CATSRDRQGTSPLHF. Here the CDR3 DNA reads TGTGCCACCAGCAGAGACCGACAGGGGACTTCACCCCTCCACTTT. Filled out from reference TRBV15 and TRBJ1-6, the complete variable domain reads DAMVIQNPRYQVTQFGKPVTLSCSQTLNHNVMYWYQQKSSQAPKLLFHYYDKDFNNEADTPDNFQSRRPNTSFCFLDIRSPGLGDTAMYLCATSRDRQGTSPLHFGNGTRLTVT.

This clonotype appeared a few times. The rearrangement uses TRBV7-6 and TRBJ2-2; D assignment may be TRBD1 or TRBD2 (6 bases each). This CDR3 is built from 16 residues. Per the germline V gene, CDR1 is SGHVS and CDR2 is FNYEAQ. V gave up 0 bases and J gave up 5 bases, with 13 bases separating them. The CDR3: CASSLAEGGVTGELFF. DNA for the CDR3: TGTGCCAGCAGCTTAGCTGAGGGGGGTGTAACCGGGGAGCTGTTTTTT.

The chain uses TRBV28 and TRBJ1-1, with D possibly being TRBD1 (5 bases). Germline V gene sequence: CDR1 MDHEN, CDR2 SYDVKM. The CDR3 spans 10 residues. V lost 8 bases and J 5 bases, leaving 6 bases between the germline ends. CDR3 DNA: TGTGCCAGCGGGGGGACTGAAGCTTTCTTT. Translated: CASGGTEAFF.

V gene TRBV7-2 combines with J gene TRBJ1-1; D remains unclear. Germline CDR1 SGHTA, CDR2 FQGNSA. The CDR3 has 14 amino acids. The V end was cut by 5 bases, the J end by 7 bases, with 17 bases between. CDR3: CASSSYTRGREAFF. For the CDR3, the DNA is TGTGCCAGCAGCAGCTATACCCGAGGGCGTGAAGCTTTCTTT.

This clonotype was found a few times. The chain combines TRBV4-2 with TRBJ1-2, with 10 bases lining up with TRBD1. This CDR3 has 15 residues. With 4 bases clipped from V and 7 bases from J, the junction kept 9 bases outside the gene matches. Per germline, CDR1 LGHNA and CDR2 YNFKEQ. CDR3 loop: CASSLSAGTGVGYTF. The CDR3, as DNA: TGTGCCAGCAGCCTATCCGCCGGGACAGGGGTTGGCTACACCTTC.

This clonotype was counted between two and nine times. The genes are TRBV6-6 and TRBJ1-2; the match to TRBD1 covers 7 bases. V lost 5 bases and J lost 0; bases outside the gene matches: 9. Germline V gene lookup returns CDR1 MNHNY and CDR2 SVGAGI (reference sequence). The CDR3 consists of 16 residues. CDR3 residues: CASSKLSGQANYGYTF. CDR3 bases: TGTGCCAGCAGTAAGCTCTCCGGACAGGCTAACTATGGCTACACCTTC.

The chain joins TRBV10-3 to TRBJ1-6; 8 bases line up with TRBD1. Trimming cost V 2 bases and J 8 bases; bases outside gene matches: 5. The CDR3 consists of 15 residues. Germline CDR1 is ENHRY and CDR2 is SYGVKD. CDR3 DNA sequence: TGTGCCATCAGTGAGACGACAGGGGCCGATTCACCCCTCCACTTT. Protein product: CAISETTGADSPLHF.

The V and J genes are TRBV14 and TRBJ2-5; D not certain. The V gene lost 0 bases and the J gene lost 4 bases, with 21 bases spanning the gap. The CDR3 has 18 amino acids. In germline, CDR1 is SGHDN, CDR2 FVKESK. Here the CDR3 DNA reads TGTGCCAGCAGCCAAGATCTATCGTTTGAGGACGGTGGAGAGACCCAGTACTTC. Its protein product is CASSQDLSFEDGGETQYF.

The chain uses TRBV25-1 and TRBJ2-3; TRBD2 aligns across 14 bases. CDR1 and CDR2 from the germline V gene are MGHDK and SYGVNS. The CDR3 contains 16 residues. V shed 5 bases and J 6 bases; nucleotides not matched to a gene: 7. The CDR3 is CASSSLRTSGGDTQYF. Written as DNA, the CDR3 is TGTGCCAGCAGTTCACTAAGGACTAGCGGGGGGGATACGCAGTATTTT.

This clonotype was counted ten times or more. The CDR3 region has the DNA TGTGCCACGAATCCCAGGGGGAATAGGGGCAATCAGCCCCAGCATTTT. It is translated as CATNPRGNRGNQPQHF. J is TRBJ1-5 and V is TRBV6-5, with 7 bases lining up with TRBD1. The CDR3 totals 16 residues. The germline V gene encodes CDR1 MNHEY and CDR2 SVGAGI. V gave up 10 bases and J gave up 2 bases; unmatched junction bases: 14.

Ten or more counts support this clonotype. The V gene is TRBV20-1, the J gene TRBJ2-2; 8 bases agree with TRBD2. V lost 5 bases to trimming and J lost 1 base; unmatched junction nucleotides: 9. The CDR3 consists of 16 residues. Germline CDR1 and CDR2: DFQATT and SNEGSKA (reference sequence). As DNA, the CDR3 is TGCAGTGCTTCCCAAAGCGGGGGAAGGAACACCGGGGAGCTGTTTTTT. This codes for CSASQSGGRNTGELFF.

The chain joins TRBV7-2 to TRBJ1-5; D remains unclear. The germline V and J ends were trimmed by 6 bases and 5 bases, with 14 bases remaining between them. The CDR3 length is 14 residues. Germline CDR1 reads SGHTA; CDR2 reads FQGNSA. In nucleotides, the CDR3 is TGTGCCAGCAGTCGGACCGGGATAGATCAGCCCCAGCATTTT. It is translated as CASSRTGIDQPQHF.

This clonotype occurred a few times. V and J are TRBV7-2 and TRBJ2-4, with D hard to call. Trimming stripped 5 bases from V and 7 bases from J, with 9 bases between. Germline assignment: CDR1 SGHTA and CDR2 FQGNSA. There are 12 residues in the CDR3. The DNA for the CDR3 is TGTGCCAGCAGCCTAATAGGGAACATTCAGTACTTC. Its protein product is CASSLIGNIQYF.

The J gene is TRBJ2-7, the V gene TRBV4-3; 11 bases fit TRBD2. V lost 0 bases and J lost 4; bases outside the gene matches: 5. The CDR3 totals 16 residues. CDR1 and CDR2 (germline): LGHNA, YSLEER. DNA of the CDR3: TGCGCCAGCAGCCAAGATCTGTCTAGCGGGGGGTACGAGCAGTACTTC. Its protein product is CASSQDLSSGGYEQYF.

V and J are TRBV4-3 and TRBJ1-2, with D tentatively TRBD1 (6 bases). The length of the CDR3 is 14 residues. Germline V CDR1 and CDR2: LGHNA, YSLEER. V lost 4 bases, J lost 8 bases, and 17 bases lay in between. CDR3: CASSPSTSGGGYTF. The CDR3 DNA reads TGCGCCAGCAGCCCCTCGACTTCGGGGGGCGGCTACACCTTC.

This clonotype has more than one count but fewer than ten. V gene TRBV24-1 combines with J gene TRBJ2-5; no definite D call. Per germline, CDR1 KGHDR and CDR2 SFDVKD. Trimming stripped 5 bases from V and 5 bases from J, with 11 bases between. The CDR3 runs 13 residues. CDR3 loop: CATSASSAETQYF. The CDR3 DNA is TGTGCCACCAGTGCCTCTTCAGCGGAGACCCAGTACTTC.

This clonotype was seen at least ten times. The V call is TRBV5-1, the J call TRBJ1-2; D is perhaps TRBD1 (5 bases). The CDR3 spans 13 residues. Per the germline V gene, CDR1 is SGHRS and CDR2 is YFSETQ. V lost 0 bases, J lost 4 bases, and 7 bases lay in between. Written as DNA, the CDR3 is TGCGCCAGCAGCTTGGTCAGGGCCTATGGCTACACCTTC. The encoded protein is CASSLVRAYGYTF. Using reference TRBV5-1 and TRBJ1-2 for the parts outside the CDR3, the full variable domain is KAGVTQTPRYLIKTRGQQVTLSCSPISGHRSVSWYQQTPGQGLQFLFEYFSETQRNKGNFPGRFSGRQFSNSRSEMNVSTLELGDSALYLCASSLVRAYGYTFGSGTRLTVV.